Listed here are 25 T cell receptor beta chains from one sample, sequenced in a study of shared clonotypes between healthy human individuals. Some clones are missing from TCRdb's copy, which holds only in-frame ones; the method was immunoSEQ multiplex PCR. The repertoire includes approximately 700,000 clones, around four fifths of them detected once, and 1.5% to 2% sits in the top ten. Sequencing was done on a sample of memory CD4+ T cells sorted from blood. The subset is: CD45RA-negative fraction. These receptors came from a woman aged 25-40 years in good health.

This clone was seen a few times. This chain connects TRBV5-1 to TRBJ2-7; 7 nucleotides align to TRBD2. The CDR3 has 14 amino acids. CDR1 and CDR2 (germline): SGHRS, YFSETQ. Losses at the gene ends were 3 bases for V and 1 base for J; bases not matched to a gene: 4. The CDR3 region has the DNA TGCGCCAGCAGCTCGACTAGCACTTCCTACGAGCAGTACTTC. Translated, it gives CASSSTSTSYEQYF.

V and J are TRBV10-1 and TRBJ1-5, with TRBD1 as a possible D gene (5 bases). The CDR3 contains 17 residues. Germline CDR1 WNHNN, CDR2 SYGVQD (reference sequence). The ends were cut back, 4 bases at V and 7 bases at J, with 23 bases in the middle. CDR3: CASSGPPGGKGFQPQHF. The DNA of the CDR3 is TGCGCCAGCAGTGGCCCCCCCGGGGGGAAGGGTTTCCAGCCCCAGCATTTT.

This chain joins TRBV9 and TRBJ2-2; TRBD2 agrees at 7 bases. The J segment lost 7 bases and the V segment lost 3 bases, leaving 6 bases of the junction unmatched. The germline CDR1 and CDR2 sequences are SGDLS and YYNGEE. The CDR3 runs 14 residues. CDR3 region: CASSASGNGGELFF. CDR3 DNA: TGTGCCAGCAGCGCCAGCGGGAACGGCGGGGAGCTGTTTTTT.

This clone occurred once. This chain connects TRBV25-1 to TRBJ2-1; possibly TRBD2 for D (6 bases). The CDR3 length is 15 residues. Trimming cost V 2 bases and J 8 bases, with 16 bases left between them. Germline assignment: CDR1 MGHDK and CDR2 SYGVNS. The CDR3 spells CASSEVEGGIDEQFF. In nucleotides, the CDR3 is TGTGCCAGCAGTGAAGTCGAGGGAGGCATCGATGAGCAGTTCTTC.

This clone was counted once. Different DNA sequences within this sample yield the same CDR3. This CDR3 is CASSERGTGELFF. In DNA, the CDR3 is TGTGCCAGCAGCGAGCGGGGAACCGGGGAGCTGTTTTTT. V usage is TRBV2 and J usage is TRBJ2-2; 7 nucleotides agree with TRBD2. Trimming at V came to 6 bases and at J to 5 bases, leaving 3 bases not matched to a gene. Germline values: CDR1 SNHLY, CDR2 FYNNEI. The CDR3 is made up of 13 amino acids.

The chain uses TRBV19 and TRBJ2-5; 7 bases are a match to TRBD1. With 4 bases clipped from V and 4 bases from J, the junction kept 12 bases outside the gene matches. The CDR3 consists of 16 residues. CDR1 is LNHDA, CDR2 SQIVND, per germline (reference sequence). The CDR3 sequence is CASSTRLRGQLETQYF. The CDR3 DNA follows: TGTGCCAGTAGTACAAGACTGAGGGGGCAGTTAGAGACCCAGTACTTC.

The sample holds many counts of this clone. The chain carries TRBV25-1 and TRBJ2-3; 8 positions match TRBD2. CDR3 length equals 15 residues. V lost 6 bases and J lost 4; bases outside the gene matches: 9. Germline assignment: CDR1 MGHDK and CDR2 SYGVNS. This CDR3 is CASSFAGGGADTQYF. The CDR3 coding sequence is TGTGCCAGCAGCTTTGCGGGAGGAGGGGCAGATACGCAGTATTTT.

V gene TRBV6-1 combines with J gene TRBJ2-7, with D tentatively TRBD1 (5 bases). From germline, CDR1 is MNHNS and CDR2 SASEGT. V lost 7 bases and J lost 5, with 18 bases in between. The CDR3 is 14 amino acids. CDR3 amino acids: CASTLGWGSNEQYF. The DNA of the CDR3 is TGTGCCAGCACGCTCGGCTGGGGCTCTAACGAGCAGTACTTC.

The gene calls are TRBV27 and TRBJ2-7, with 8 nucleotides matching TRBD1. The germline gives CDR1 MNHEY, CDR2 SMNVEV (reference sequence). The length of the CDR3 is 15 residues. J gave up 3 bases and V 3 bases, and 7 bases lay outside the gene matches. CDR3 coding DNA: TGTGCCAGCAGTTTTAGGACAGGGAAAAACTACGAGCAGTACTTC. Amino acids: CASSFRTGKNYEQYF.

V is TRBV7-2 and J is TRBJ1-2; D unresolved. Germline CDR1 SGHTA, CDR2 FQGNSA. The CDR3 has 14 amino acids. The ends were cut back, 2 bases at V and 0 bases at J, with 7 bases in the middle. The CDR3 region is CASSLISANYGYTF. The CDR3 bases are TGTGCCAGCAGCTTAATTTCAGCTAACTATGGCTACACCTTC.

V gene TRBV2 combines with J gene TRBJ2-3; 14 nucleotides agree with TRBD2. With V trimmed by 5 bases and J by 4 bases, 11 bases remained unmatched. Germline CDR1 SNHLY, CDR2 FYNNEI. The CDR3 is made up of 18 amino acids. In nucleotides, the CDR3 is TGTGCCAGCAGTTCGGGACTAGCGGGAGAGTATTTTGCAGATACGCAGTATTTT. Its translation: CASSSGLAGEYFADTQYF.

The chain is built from TRBV7-8 and TRBJ1-1; D unresolved. V lost 2 bases and J lost 0, with 16 bases in between. Per germline, CDR1 SGHVS and CDR2 FQNEAQ. The CDR3 totals 17 residues. The CDR3 is CASSLRPVLSMNTEAFF. CDR3 DNA sequence: TGTGCCAGCAGCTTACGGCCGGTTCTGTCTATGAACACTGAAGCTTTCTTT.

A few counts support this clone. This chain connects TRBV28 to TRBJ1-3, with 7 bases that match TRBD1. This CDR3 spans 15 amino acids. The junction had 5 bases not matched to a gene; V was cut back by 2 bases and J by 4 bases. Germline V gene data show CDR1 as MDHEN and CDR2 as SYDVKM. CDR3 sequence: CASSLPTGQGNTIYF. The DNA of the CDR3 is TGTGCCAGCAGTTTACCGACAGGGCAAGGAAACACCATATATTTT.

This rearrangement joins TRBV5-1 to TRBJ1-3; TRBD1 is a possible D gene (6 bases). V dropped 4 bases and J dropped 2 bases, with 13 bases sitting between them. The CDR3 is 15 amino acids. Germline assignment: CDR1 SGHRS and CDR2 YFSETQ. The CDR3 loop reads CASSGGAEAGNTIYF. The CDR3 DNA reads as TGCGCCAGCAGCGGGGGGGCAGAGGCTGGAAACACCATATATTTT.

The genes are TRBV29-1 and TRBJ1-1, with no clear D. In germline, CDR1 is SQVTM, CDR2 ANQGSEA. With 4 bases removed from V and 0 bases from J, the gap between germline ends came to 6 bases. The CDR3 runs to 12 residues. The CDR3 sequence: CSVVIVNTEAFF. CDR3 bases: TGCAGCGTTGTAATCGTGAACACTGAAGCTTTCTTT.

J is TRBJ2-1 and V is TRBV5-1; no firm D call. V lost 2 bases to trimming and J lost 10 bases, with 16 bases between them. This CDR3 has 14 residues. Germline V gives CDR1 SGHRS, CDR2 YFSETQ. CDR3 DNA sequence: TGCGCCAGCAGCTTTAACTCGCAACGTGTCGAGCAGTTCTTC. Translating it yields CASSFNSQRVEQFF.

The chain links TRBV5-4 to TRBJ1-5; D remains unclear. The V and J ends lost 4 bases and 2 bases respectively, with 13 bases between them. Germline V gene lookup returns CDR1 SGHNT and CDR2 YYREEE (reference sequence). This CDR3 is 15 amino acids long. For the CDR3, the DNA is TGTGCCAGCAGCCAAGATCGTTCCGGCAATCAGCCCCAGCATTTT. Translated, it gives CASSQDRSGNQPQHF.

This chain links TRBV29-1 with TRBJ2-3; maybe TRBD1 (6 bases). There are 15 residues in the CDR3. V dropped 8 bases and J dropped 0 bases, with 18 bases sitting between them. The germline CDR1 and CDR2 sequences are SQVTM and ANQGSEA. CDR3 in amino acids: CSIETGTRSTDTQYF. The CDR3 nucleotides are TGCAGCATCGAAACCGGGACACGAAGCACAGATACGCAGTATTTT.

The genes are TRBV7-9 and TRBJ1-3; D uncertain. CDR1 and CDR2 (germline): SEHNR, FQNEAQ (reference sequence). This CDR3 is 17 amino acids long. V was trimmed by 2 bases and J by 0 bases, leaving 14 bases between them. The CDR3 here is CASSLQDVRYSGNTIYF. DNA for the CDR3: TGTGCCAGCAGCTTACAGGACGTTCGATACTCTGGAAACACCATATATTTT.

The rearrangement links TRBV12-5 to TRBJ2-7; 11 bases are shared with TRBD2. The V and J ends lost 7 bases and 5 bases, in that order; junction bases with no gene match: 7. Per the germline V gene, CDR1 is LGHNT and CDR2 is FRNRAP. CDR3 length equals 14 residues. The CDR3 protein is CASARTSGSDEQYF. The DNA of the CDR3 is TGTGCTAGTGCCCGAACTAGCGGGAGCGACGAGCAGTACTTC. Full variable domain (missing parts from reference TRBV12-5 and TRBJ2-7): DARVTQTPRHKVTEMGQEVTMRCQPILGHNTVFWYRQTMMQGLELLAYFRNRAPLDDSGMPKDRFSAEMPDATLATLKIQPSEPRDSAVYFCASARTSGSDEQYFGPGTRLTVT.

CDR3 in amino acids: CASSLERDEQFF. In nucleotides, the CDR3 is TGTGCCAGCAGCTTAGAAAGAGATGAGCAGTTCTTC. V usage is TRBV7-9 and J usage is TRBJ2-1; no firm D call. Deletions cut 1 base from V and 8 bases from J, with 6 bases between. The CDR3 is made up of 12 amino acids. Germline values: CDR1 SEHNR, CDR2 FQNEAQ (reference sequence).

V and J are TRBV7-2 and TRBJ2-5; D is possibly TRBD2 (6 bases). The CDR3 is 15 amino acids. Germline V lookup: CDR1 SGHTA, CDR2 FQGNSA. Trimming took off 7 bases at V and 5 bases at J, with 20 bases between the two ends. The CDR3 DNA sequence: TGTGCCAGCATCCTCCAACAACTAGCCCTGGAGACCCAGTACTTC. Amino acid sequence: CASILQQLALETQYF. Full variable domain (missing parts from reference TRBV7-2 and TRBJ2-5): GAGVSQSPSNKVTEKGKDVELRCDPISGHTALYWYRQSLGQGLEFLIYFQGNSAPDKSGLPSDRFSAERTGGSVSTLTIQRTQQEDSAVYLCASILQQLALETQYFGPGTRLLVL.

This chain connects TRBV29-1 to TRBJ1-2, with 8 positions matching TRBD1. This CDR3 has 14 amino acids. The ends lost 6 bases at V and 2 bases at J; junction bases unmatched: 8. From germline, CDR1 is SQVTM and CDR2 ANQGSEA. The CDR3 nucleotides are TGCAGCGTAGATGGGACAGGCGCCAACTATGGCTACACCTTC. Translation gives CSVDGTGANYGYTF.

This chain uses TRBV7-2 with TRBJ1-1; D not resolved. CDR3 size: 14 residues. With 4 bases removed from V and 10 bases from J, the gap between germline ends came to 19 bases. Germline CDR1 is SGHTA and CDR2 is FQGNSA. Here the CDR3 reads CASSSPGGVRTAFF. DNA for the CDR3: TGTGCCAGCAGCTCCCCCGGCGGCGTCCGTACAGCTTTCTTT.

The gene calls are TRBV29-1 and TRBJ1-4; 7 bases are a match to TRBD1. This CDR3 has 13 amino acids. The trim removed 6 bases at V and 8 bases at J, leaving 9 bases unmatched. Germline loops: CDR1 SQVTM, CDR2 ANQGSEA. In DNA, the CDR3 is TGCAGCGTGAGCGACAGGGTACTGGAAAAACTGTTTTTT. It yields the protein CSVSDRVLEKLFF.